This note documents a single TCR beta chain sequence. Its antigen is undetermined. The entry originates in a study of T cell repertoires in cytomegalovirus infection. The overall study: Selection of CMV epitopes for the study included recently identified HLA-C-restricted and well-studied HLA-B-restricted ones.

TCRdb fed the reads into MiXCR, producing one record per CDR3 protein. The sample contains more than 95,000 distinct CDR3 sequences, about 31% of which appear only once. Findings of the study overall: Predominance within the ex vivo response was attributable to HLA-C-restricted CMV-specific TCR beta clonotypes. Individuals carrying CMV plus the relevant HLA were identified by cumulative frequency of public TCR beta families.

This CDR3 has 16 residues. The V end lost 0 bases, the J end lost 0 bases, and 12 bases lay between the germline ends. CDR1 and CDR2 from the germline V gene are SGHAT and FQDESV (reference sequence). The chain couples TRBV11-1 to TRBJ2-7; either TRBD1 or TRBD2 may fit D (5 bases each). The sequences come from CD8+ T cells from cultured PBMCs, collected from culture after CMV antigen stimulation. The source of this sequence is a human donor in good health (CMV status not recorded). Some clones in this sample may be carry-over from other donors' samples. The CDR3 nucleotides are TGTGCCAGCAGCTTAGCCCCAGGGACGTACTCCTACGAGCAGTACTTC. Translating it yields CASSLAPGTYSYEQYF.